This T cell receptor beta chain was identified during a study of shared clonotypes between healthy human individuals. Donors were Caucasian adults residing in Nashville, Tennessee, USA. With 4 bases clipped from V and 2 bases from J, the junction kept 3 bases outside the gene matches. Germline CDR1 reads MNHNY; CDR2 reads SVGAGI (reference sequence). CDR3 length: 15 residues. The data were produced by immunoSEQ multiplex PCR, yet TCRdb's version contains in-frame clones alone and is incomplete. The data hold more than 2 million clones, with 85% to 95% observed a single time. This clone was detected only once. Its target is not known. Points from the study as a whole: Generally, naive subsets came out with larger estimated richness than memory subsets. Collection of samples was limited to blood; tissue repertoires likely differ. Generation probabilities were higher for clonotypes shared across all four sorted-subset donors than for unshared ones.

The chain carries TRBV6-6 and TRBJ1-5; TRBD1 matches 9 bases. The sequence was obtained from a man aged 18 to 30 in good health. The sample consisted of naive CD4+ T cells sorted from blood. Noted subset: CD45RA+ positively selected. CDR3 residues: CASSSGQGGNQPQHF. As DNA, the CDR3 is TGTGCCAGCAGTTCGGGACAGGGAGGCAATCAGCCCCAGCATTTT.